Listed below are T cell receptor beta chains from one sample, sequenced in a study of T cells after yellow fever vaccination. TCRdb reprocessed the 5' RACE reads with MiXCR, giving one entry per CDR3 protein. The repertoire has a few hundred thousand distinct CDR3 sequences, about 17% of them found once; the top ten carry 17%. The source material was PBMCs, sampled less than 6 days after the first yellow fever vaccination. Source of these receptors: a man aged 18 to 29 who received the YFV17D yellow fever vaccine. Each CDR3 is given with its conserved first and last residue. D genes are given only for firm matches. The size entry is marked missing in some rows and otherwise reads once, few, many or a size class.

>-|TRBV2|TRBJ2-7|many
CASSGTDVDYEQYF
TGTGCCAGCAGTGGGACAGATGTTGACTACGAGCAGTACTTC
>TRBD1|TRBV20-1|TRBJ1-6|-
CSARARVGTDNSPLHF
TGCAGTGCTAGAGCCCGGGTCGGGACAGATAATTCACCCCTCCACTTT
>-|TRBV6-5|TRBJ2-2|-
CASSYSNSPGELFF
TGTGCCAGCAGTTACTCGAATAGCCCCGGGGAGCTGTTTTTT
>-|TRBV5-1|TRBJ2-3|-
CASSLARLESTDTQYF
TGCGCCAGCAGCTTGGCCAGACTCGAGAGCACAGATACGCAGTATTTT
>-|TRBV9|TRBJ2-3|few
CASSYPGGLPTDTQYF
TGTGCCAGCAGCTACCCCGGGGGGCTTCCTACAGATACGCAGTATTTT
>-|TRBV12-3/TRBV12-4|TRBJ2-6|few
CASSSDSFSGANVLTF
TGTGCCAGCAGTTCGGACAGTTTCTCTGGGGCCAACGTCCTGACTTTC
>-|TRBV15|TRBJ1-3|few
CATSRWLGGPGNTIYF
TGTGCCACCAGCAGATGGCTGGGGGGCCCTGGAAACACCATATATTTT
>-|TRBV5-6|TRBJ1-1|-
CASSLMGIEAFF
TGTGCCAGCAGCTTGATGGGTATTGAAGCTTTCTTT
>-|TRBV5-6|TRBJ1-1|few
CASSLVGGWVGTEAFF
TGTGCCAGCAGCTTGGTTGGGGGTTGGGTCGGCACTGAAGCTTTCTTT
>-|TRBV6-5|TRBJ1-6|few
CASSSGLYNSPLHF
TGTGCCAGCAGTTCAGGGTTATATAATTCACCCCTCCACTTT
>TRBD1|TRBV12-3/TRBV12-4|TRBJ2-1|-
CASSPTGTGVNEQFF
TGTGCCAGCAGCCCGACCGGGACAGGGGTCAATGAGCAGTTCTTC
>-|TRBV4-3|TRBJ2-7|-
CASSQVFRFSEQYF
TGCGCCAGCAGCCAAGTGTTCCGGTTCAGCGAGCAGTACTTC
>-|TRBV7-9|TRBJ1-2|-
CASSPGFASGYTF
TGTGCCAGCAGCCCCGGGTTCGCCTCCGGCTACACCTTC
>TRBD1|TRBV20-1|TRBJ1-1|-
CVGSGTGGGKVTEAFF
TGCGTAGGATCCGGGACAGGGGGGGGGAAGGTCACTGAAGCTTTCTTT
>-|TRBV27|TRBJ2-3|few
CASSFWAGATDTQYF
TGTGCCAGCAGTTTCTGGGCAGGGGCAACAGATACGCAGTATTTT
>-|TRBV15|TRBJ2-2|few
CATSRAPGQGNTGELFF
TGTGCCACCAGCAGAGCGCCCGGTCAGGGGAACACCGGGGAGCTGTTTTTT
>-|TRBV6-1|TRBJ2-5|-
CASLEKGLGETQYF
TGTGCCAGCCTAGAAAAGGGATTAGGAGAGACCCAGTACTTC
>-|TRBV24-1|TRBJ2-2|-
CATSDQQRAGELFF
TGTGCCACCAGTGACCAGCAACGGGCCGGGGAGCTGTTTTTT
>TRBD1|TRBV25-1|TRBJ1-1|-
CASSDSQGGEAFF
TGTGCCAGCAGTGACTCCCAGGGGGGGGAAGCTTTCTTT
>-|TRBV20-1|TRBJ2-1|-
CSARTSDYNEQFF
TGCAGTGCTAGGACTTCCGATTACAATGAGCAGTTCTTC
>-|TRBV12-3/TRBV12-4|TRBJ1-5|few
CASSPAGTPHTQPQHF
TGTGCCAGCAGCCCAGCGGGGACCCCTCATACTCAGCCCCAGCATTTT
>TRBD2|TRBV7-3|TRBJ2-3|few
CASSLRASGYTDTQYF
TGTGCCAGCAGCTTAAGGGCTAGCGGCTACACAGATACGCAGTATTTT
>-|TRBV6-5|TRBJ1-2|-
CAVQGTYGYTF
TGTGCCGTCCAGGGTACCTATGGCTACACCTTC
>-|TRBV7-2|TRBJ1-1|few
CASSLAGGRMNTEAFF
TGTGCCAGCAGCCTAGCTGGCGGACGGATGAACACTGAAGCTTTCTTT
>-|TRBV6-1|TRBJ1-5|few
CASSDRGVRQPQHF
TGTGCCAGCAGTGATCGAGGGGTACGACAGCCCCAGCATTTT
>TRBD1|TRBV12-3/TRBV12-4|TRBJ2-4|few
CASSFRGSGKNIQYF
TGTGCCAGCAGTTTCAGGGGGTCGGGCAAAAACATTCAGTACTTC
>-|TRBV4-2|TRBJ2-2|-
CATDPSDRTATGELFF
TGTGCCACCGATCCCAGTGACAGGACCGCAACCGGGGAGCTGTTTTTT
>TRBD1|TRBV7-8|TRBJ2-5|few
CASGDRDSPGETQYF
TGTGCCAGCGGCGACCGGGACAGCCCGGGGGAGACCCAGTACTTC
>-|TRBV5-1|TRBJ2-2|-
CASSLGFGVENTGELFF
TGCGCCAGCAGCTTGGGTTTCGGAGTGGAGAACACCGGGGAGCTGTTTTTT
>-|TRBV27|TRBJ1-1|few
CASSFPGRDLFF
TGTGCCAGCAGTTTTCCCGGCCGGGACCTTTTCTTT
>-|TRBV5-1|TRBJ2-3|few
CASSIPDSASTDTQYF
TGCGCCAGCAGCATTCCGGACAGTGCTAGCACAGATACGCAGTATTTT
>-|TRBV9|TRBJ2-7|-
CASSVGAGRSWKYF
TGTGCCAGCAGCGTAGGGGCAGGGCGGTCATGGAAGTACTTC
>-|TRBV5-1|TRBJ1-2|few
CASSLFAGGIGYGYTF
TGCGCCAGCAGCTTGTTTGCCGGGGGGATAGGGTATGGCTACACCTTC
>-|TRBV7-2|TRBJ1-2|-
CASSLGGGSVYGYTF
TGTGCCAGCAGCTTAGGAGGGGGGAGTGTCTATGGCTACACCTTC
>-|TRBV5-1|TRBJ2-1|many
CASSLVSNEQFF
TGCGCCAGCAGCTTGGTCAGTAATGAGCAGTTCTTC
>TRBD1|TRBV29-1|TRBJ2-7|-
CSVGQGISEQYF
TGCAGCGTTGGACAGGGGATAAGCGAGCAGTACTTC
>-|TRBV27|TRBJ1-2|few
CASSPLDIVDGYTF
TGTGCCAGCAGTCCCTTGGACATCGTAGATGGCTACACCTTC